The clone carrying this T cell receptor (beta chain) was recorded a few times. Trimming cost V 2 bases and J 3 bases; bases outside gene matches: 7. Germline CDR1 is SGDLS and CDR2 is YYNGEE. The CDR3 extends over 16 amino acids. This record belongs to a study of early T cells in non-severe SARS-CoV-2 infection. Individual cDNA molecules received unique molecular identifiers. TCRdb re-analysed the 5' RACE reads in MiXCR, keeping a single row per CDR3 protein. Of 30,000 or so distinct CDR3 sequences in the sample, roughly 4.7% were seen once. The sample taken for sequencing was whole blood. The receptor comes from an adult who was a healthcare worker with PCR-confirmed SARS-CoV-2 infection or an uninfected control (not recorded which). This chain joins TRBV9 and TRBJ2-3; 9 nucleotides align to TRBD1. The CDR3 bases are TGTGCCAGCAGCGTCGATACAGGGGGCGTTACAGATACGCAGTATTTT. Protein product: CASSVDTGGVTDTQYF.